Presented here are 18 T cell receptor beta chains from one specimen sequenced in a study of cytomegalovirus exposure and HLA in healthy donors. Generated by immunoSEQ multiplex PCR, the TCRdb table keeps only in-frame clones and is missing some. The repertoire has roughly 60,000 clones, 90% to 95% of them found once; the top ten carry 2% to 2.5%. The sample taken for sequencing was PBMCs. The source is a woman in her thirties in good health and CMV-seronegative.

V and J are TRBV7-9 and TRBJ2-3; the D gene is possibly TRBD2 (6 bases). Trimming cost V 2 bases and J 0 bases, with 9 bases left between them. CDR3 length: 15 amino acids. The germline gives CDR1 SEHNR, CDR2 FQNEAQ (reference sequence). The CDR3 region is CASSLMSGSTDTQYF. In nucleotides, the CDR3 is TGTGCCAGCAGCTTAATGAGCGGGAGCACAGATACGCAGTATTTT.

The J gene is TRBJ1-4, the V gene TRBV30, with D unclear. The CDR3 is 15 residues long. Trimming removed 3 bases at V and 8 bases at J, with 19 bases between. Germline CDR1 GTSNPN, CDR2 SVGIG (reference sequence). The DNA for the CDR3 is TGTGCCTGGAGCCACTCCCCCCAAACCGAGGAAAAACTGTTTTTT. Residues: CAWSHSPQTEEKLFF. Based on the CDR3 plus reference TRBV30 and TRBJ1-4, the full variable domain is SQTIHQWPATLVQPVGSPLSLECTVEGTSNPNLYWYRQAAGRGLQLLFYSVGIGQISSEVPQNLSASRPQDRQFILSSKKLLLSDSGFYLCAWSHSPQTEEKLFFGSGTQLSVL.

The genes are TRBV6-6 and TRBJ2-1; D perhaps matches TRBD2 (5 bases). Between the trimmed V and J ends, which lost 1 base and 3 bases, there was a span of 10 bases. Germline V gives CDR1 MNHNY, CDR2 SVGAGI (reference sequence). This CDR3 has 15 residues. CDR3 loop: CASSYFRGRYNEQFF. The CDR3 DNA sequence: TGTGCCAGCAGTTACTTTCGGGGTCGCTACAATGAGCAGTTCTTC.

This chain links TRBV2 with TRBJ2-1, with D unresolved. Germline V CDR1 and CDR2: SNHLY, FYNNEI. V lost 11 bases to trimming and J lost 0 bases, with 11 bases between them. CDR3 size: 13 residues. The CDR3 DNA reads TGTGCCCATTCTGGCATCTCCTACAATGAGCAGTTCTTC. Translating gives CAHSGISYNEQFF.

This clone was detected once. The rearrangement joins TRBV12-5 to TRBJ2-7; possibly TRBD2 for D (6 bases). Germline V gives CDR1 LGHNT, CDR2 FRNRAP. This CDR3 has 14 amino acids. V dropped 4 bases and J dropped 3 bases, with 13 bases sitting between them. The CDR3 spells CASGSGTEIYEQYF. The CDR3 region has the DNA TGTGCTAGTGGTTCCGGGACTGAGATCTACGAGCAGTACTTC.

For the CDR3, the DNA is TGTGCCAGCAGCCCCAAAGGCGGGGTCACTGAAGCTTTCTTT. It encodes CASSPKGGVTEAFF. The genes are TRBV7-6 and TRBJ1-1, with unresolved D. The CDR3 is 14 amino acids. Between the trimmed V and J ends, which lost 5 bases and 4 bases, there was a span of 14 bases. The germline V gene encodes CDR1 SGHVS and CDR2 FNYEAQ.

The rearrangement links TRBV28 to TRBJ1-2; D gene unclear. Germline CDR1 and CDR2: MDHEN and SYDVKM. With 5 bases removed from V and 8 bases from J, the gap between germline ends came to 9 bases. This CDR3 region has 11 residues. CDR3: CASSPLRGYTF. The CDR3 bases are TGTGCCAGCAGTCCACTCAGGGGCTACACCTTC.

This clone appeared a single time. This chain uses TRBV6-1 with TRBJ1-2; D remains unclear. This CDR3 has 15 residues. Germline loops: CDR1 MNHNS, CDR2 SASEGT. Trimming shortened V by 5 bases and J by 8 bases, and 21 bases separated the two germline ends. CDR3 bases: TGTGCCAGCAGTAGCGGTGCTCCCCCCCCCGAGGGCTACACCTTC. Protein sequence: CASSSGAPPPEGYTF.

The gene calls are TRBV7-3 and TRBJ2-5; no clear D. This CDR3 spans 13 amino acids. The germline V gene has CDR1 SGHTA and CDR2 FQGTGA. V dropped 3 bases and J dropped 5 bases, with 10 bases sitting between them. The CDR3 loop is CASSFSGLETQYF. CDR3 in DNA: TGTGCCAGCAGCTTTAGTGGTCTGGAGACCCAGTACTTC.

The table lists this clone with a count of one. The chain is built from TRBV2 and TRBJ1-2; TRBD1 might be the D (5 bases). The V and J ends lost 7 bases and 7 bases respectively, with 13 bases between them. Germline V CDR1 and CDR2: SNHLY, FYNNEI. The CDR3 is 12 residues long. CDR3 coding DNA: TGTGCCAGCAAGCGGGGCCTTGGTGGCTACACCTTC. This encodes CASKRGLGGYTF.

The chain employs TRBV7-9 and TRBJ1-5; D is unclear. The CDR3 has 15 residues. Germline V gives CDR1 SEHNR, CDR2 FQNEAQ (reference sequence). Trimming cost V 1 base and J 2 bases, with 9 bases left between them. The CDR3 here is CASSLGGIGNQPQHF. The DNA for the CDR3 is TGTGCCAGCAGCTTAGGAGGGATTGGCAATCAGCCCCAGCATTTT. Complete variable domain (other parts from reference TRBV7-9 and TRBJ1-5): DTGVSQNPRHKITKRGQNVTFRCDPISEHNRLYWYRQTLGQGPEFLTYFQNEAQLEKSRLLSDRFSAERPKGSFSTLEIQRTEQGDSAMYLCASSLGGIGNQPQHFGDGTRLSIL.

This chain links TRBV18 with TRBJ1-4; the D is unclear. Trimming shortened V by 8 bases and J by 2 bases, and 9 bases separated the two germline ends. The CDR3 runs to 13 residues. CDR1 KGHSH and CDR2 LQKENI come from the germline V gene. The DNA for the CDR3 is TGTGCCAGCGTACGTAGTACTAATGAAAAACTGTTTTTT. This translates into CASVRSTNEKLFF.

The chain combines TRBV27 with TRBJ2-2; 7 positions agree with TRBD2. The CDR3 is made up of 15 amino acids. V lost 3 bases to trimming and J lost 2 bases; unmatched junction nucleotides: 3. Germline V gene data show CDR1 as MNHEY and CDR2 as SMNVEV (reference sequence). The CDR3 DNA is TGTGCCAGCAGTTTGCTAGCGGTAAACACCGGGGAGCTGTTTTTT. It codes for CASSLLAVNTGELFF.

The rearrangement uses TRBV30 and TRBJ1-3, with D unresolved. The CDR3 sequence is 13 residues long. V lost 3 bases and J 4 bases, leaving 10 bases between the germline ends. The germline V gene encodes CDR1 GTSNPN and CDR2 SVGIG (reference sequence). In nucleotides, the CDR3 is TGTGCCTGGAGCGTTCTTGGCGGAAACACCATATATTTT. Residues: CAWSVLGGNTIYF.

This clone was recorded once. This chain's CDR3 is CASSLGLTGSGNTIYF. Here the CDR3 DNA reads TGTGCCAGCAGCTTGGGACTAACAGGGTCCGGAAACACCATATATTTT. The chain carries TRBV5-4 and TRBJ1-3; possible D gene TRBD1, 6 bases. Germline lookup yields CDR1 SGHNT and CDR2 YYREEE (reference sequence). V was clipped by 0 bases and J by 4 bases, with 14 bases between them. The CDR3 is 16 amino acids.

The genes are TRBV5-8 and TRBJ1-1; D is perhaps TRBD1 (6 bases). CDR1 is SGHTS and CDR2 is YDEGEE in the germline V gene. V was trimmed by 1 base and J by 11 bases, leaving 12 bases between them. The CDR3 is made up of 12 amino acids. CDR3 residues: CASSLTGSGAFF. The CDR3 DNA follows: TGTGCCAGCAGCTTGACAGGGTCTGGCGCTTTCTTT.

J is TRBJ2-3 and V is TRBV5-1; 13 bases line up with TRBD2. The trim removed 1 base at V and 5 bases at J, leaving 4 bases unmatched. Germline V gene lookup returns CDR1 SGHRS and CDR2 YFSETQ. CDR3 length: 16 amino acids. The DNA of the CDR3 is TGCGCCAGCAGCTTGCCACTAGCGGGAGGGCTAGATACGCAGTATTTT. Translated, it gives CASSLPLAGGLDTQYF.

V gene TRBV30 combines with J gene TRBJ1-2, with a weak D call TRBD1 (6 bases). V lost 3 bases and J lost 8, with 28 bases in between. Germline V CDR1 and CDR2: GTSNPN, SVGIG (reference sequence). The CDR3 contains 17 residues. The CDR3 loop reads CAWSPHFRDTTLGGYTF. Written as DNA, the CDR3 is TGTGCCTGGAGCCCACACTTCAGGGACACGACCTTGGGGGGCTACACCTTC.